The rows below give T cell receptor beta chains drawn from one sample of a study of T cells in Graves' hyperthyroidism and ophthalmopathy. TCRdb recomputed calls from the multiplex PCR reads with MiXCR, one row per CDR3 protein. The table records under 450,000 distinct CDR3 sequences, 15% to 18% of them present only once. Input material: blood. The source is a young woman with Graves' hyperthyroidism. CDR3s include the opening cysteine and the closing phenylalanine or tryptophan. A D gene is named only where the DNA matches it firmly. Not all rows give a size; the values are once, few, many and, for expanded clones, a class.

TRBJ2-7,.,TRBV5-1,many,TGCGCCAGCAGCTTGGATACGGGGATAGTCCACGAGCAGTACTTC,CASSLDTGIVHEQYF
TRBJ1-1,TRBD1,TRBV6-5,.,TGTGCCAGCAGTTTTAGGGCCGGGACAGGGAGGACATACACTGAAGATTTCTTT,CASSFRAGTGRTYTEDFF
TRBJ2-1,.,TRBV6-2/TRBV6-3,few,TGTGCCAGCAGTTACATGCCCGGGGATCTTTCTTCTGAGCAGTTCTTC,CASSYMPGDLSSEQFF
TRBJ1-1,.,TRBV19,few,TGTGCCAGTAGGATAGGTGACACTGAAGCTTTCTTT,CASRIGDTEAFF
TRBJ1-5,.,TRBV20-1,many,TGCAGTGCTAGACGAGGACGTAGCGCCAATCAGCCCCAGCATTTT,CSARRGRSANQPQHF
TRBJ2-1,.,TRBV15,.,TGTGCCACCAGCAGAGATCAAGGACTATACAATGAGCAGTTCTTC,CATSRDQGLYNEQFF
TRBJ2-7,.,TRBV6-2/TRBV6-3,many,TGTGCCAGCAGTTTACGGGGCCGCTACGAGCAGTACTTC,CASSLRGRYEQYF
TRBJ1-3,.,TRBV6-7,.,TGTGCCAGCAGTTACTCGAAAGGAAACACCATATATTTT,CASSYSKGNTIYF
TRBJ1-1,.,TRBV19,.,TGTGCCAGTAGCGTACTTTGGGCGCGCACTGAAGCTTTCTTT,CASSVLWARTEAFF
TRBJ1-5,.,TRBV24-1,many,TGTGCCACCAGTGCGGCCCAGGGGAGCAATCAGCCCCAGCATTTT,CATSAAQGSNQPQHF
TRBJ1-2,.,TRBV18,.,TGTGCCAGCTCACCAGTCGGGTACAGCAACTATGGCTACACCTTC,CASSPVGYSNYGYTF
TRBJ2-7,.,TRBV5-1,many,TGCGCCAGCAGCCTTCTCTTAGGACAGAACTACGAGCAGTACTTC,CASSLLLGQNYEQYF
TRBJ2-3,.,TRBV20-1,many,TGCAGTGCTCCGTTACTAGCCTGGGGAAGCACAGATACGCAGTATTTT,CSAPLLAWGSTDTQYF
TRBJ1-1,TRBD1,TRBV2,many,TGTGCCAGCAGGTTGACAGGGGGGTTATCTGAAGCTTTCTTT,CASRLTGGLSEAFF
TRBJ2-5,TRBD2,TRBV28,many,TGTGCCAGCAGTTTCCCTCACCGGACTAGCGCCCCGCGTCCCCAGTACTTC,CASSFPHRTSAPRPQYF
TRBJ2-2,.,TRBV10-3,.,TGTGCCATCAGTGAGGTCGAAGCCGGGGAGCTGTTTTTT,CAISEVEAGELFF
TRBJ2-7,.,TRBV12-3/TRBV12-4,.,TGTGCCAGCAGTTTTCAAGGGCGGTCCTACGAGCAGTACTTC,CASSFQGRSYEQYF
TRBJ1-2,.,TRBV2,many,TGTGCCAGCAGCAAAGACCAGCCTAATAACTATGGCTACACCTTC,CASSKDQPNNYGYTF
TRBJ2-4,.,TRBV12-3/TRBV12-4,many,TGTGCCAGCAGCCCTAGATTGGGGGGTGACAAAAACATTCAGTACTTC,CASSPRLGGDKNIQYF
TRBJ2-7,TRBD1,TRBV13,few,TGTGCCAGCAGCGAGGGACAGGTGACCTCCTACGAGCAGTACTTC,CASSEGQVTSYEQYF
TRBJ1-2,.,TRBV5-5,many,TGTGCCAGCAGCCCGCGGGGGGCAGGAATCGGCCTCACCGACGAATCCAGGAGGTACACCTTC,CASSPRGAGIGLTDESRRYTF
TRBJ2-5,.,TRBV20-1,many,TGCAGCGTCTTTAGGGGGGGGGCCAAGACCCAGTACTTC,CSVFRGGAKTQYF
TRBJ1-2,.,TRBV5-1,many,TGCGCCAGCAGCCCGACTCAGAATGGCTACACCTTC,CASSPTQNGYTF
TRBJ2-2,TRBD1,TRBV7-2,many,TGTGCCAGCAGCTTAGATTACCGGGACAGACTTACCGGGGAGCTGTTTTTT,CASSLDYRDRLTGELFF
TRBJ1-2,TRBD1,TRBV12-3/TRBV12-4,many,TGTGCCAGCAGCGAGGAGACAGGGGCAGGCTATGGCTACACCTTC,CASSEETGAGYGYTF
TRBJ1-6,.,TRBV7-2,.,TGTGCCAGCAGCATCCTTCAGGATAATAATTCACCCCTCCACTTT,CASSILQDNNSPLHF
TRBJ2-7,TRBD1,TRBV20-1,many,TGCAGTGCTTTGGGACAGAAAAACTACGAGCAGTACTTC,CSALGQKNYEQYF
TRBJ2-7,.,TRBV5-4,.,TGTGCCAGCAGCCTGGGGGAATACGAGCAGTACTTC,CASSLGEYEQYF
TRBJ2-2,.,TRBV6-1,few,TGTGCCAGCAGCCACGACGGGAACACCGGGGAGCTGTTTTTT,CASSHDGNTGELFF
TRBJ2-7,.,TRBV6-1,.,TGTGCCAGCAGCCGGACGCCCCCAGACTACGAGCAGTACTTC,CASSRTPPDYEQYF
TRBJ1-5,.,TRBV2,many,TGTGCCAGCAGTGTGATCCGCAATCAGCCCCAGCATTTT,CASSVIRNQPQHF
TRBJ2-7,.,TRBV20-1,.,TGCAGTTCTGACCGGGACTTCAACTCCTACGAGCAGTACTTC,CSSDRDFNSYEQYF